This T cell receptor (beta chain) appears in the sequencing data of a study of identical twins (dated by TCRdb to 2015 to 2016). Background on the whole study: To test whether fetal clonotypes persist, this study deep-sequenced TCR alpha and beta repertoires from monozygotic twins, from unrelated adults of various ages, and from cord blood. To rule out contamination, the twin experiments were replicated at different times with different library preparation protocols.

This clonotype was recorded many times. This receptor's antigen is unknown. Within one base of it there is no much larger clone, and no base qualities were kept. The CDR3 runs 15 residues from the cysteine to the phenylalanine. The retained sequence is limited to the CDR3, 45 bases, with the frame set at the first base. Trimming at the junction amounts to 3 bases on V and 0 bases on J, and the germline ends lie 13 bases apart. According to the germline V gene (reference sequence), CDR1 reads SGHKS and CDR2 reads YYEKEE. The study at large found these results: In monozygotic twins, out-of-frame TCR alpha sharing was systematically underestimated by recombination models, although the models agreed with sharing between unrelated individuals. Invariant T cells such as MAIT and iNKT could partly confound zero-insertion analyses, although diverse VJ usage argued against such confounding for most clonotypes. Abundant cord blood beta clonotypes carried fewer insertions; young adult naive repertoires showed a weaker similar trend, while memory repertoires showed none. Compared with coincidental sharing between unrelated individuals, an excess of low generation-probability sequences was observed among out-of-frame TCR alpha sequences shared between twins. A weaker excess of twin sharing was found in beta out-of-frame sequences because the signal-to-noise ratio was lowered by fewer shared sequences. Because the same donors could not be followed over many years, conclusions were based on cross-sectional statistical analysis.

Libraries were constructed by 5' RACE. The run used an Illumina HiSeq 2000. A universal primer binding site was added through template switching, and the final cDNA carried a unique molecular identifier so that TCR cDNA molecules could be counted accurately. Specific primers in the conserved constant-segment region were used to synthesize first-strand cDNA for TCR alpha and beta chains. To control for contamination, every cDNA library was double barcoded, receiving both a SMART-Mk sample barcode and Illumina barcodes. TruSeq adapter sequences along with Illumina sample barcodes were introduced in two successive PCR steps. TCR alpha and beta cDNA libraries were sequenced on the Illumina HiSeq platform with custom primers. Per the source publication's procedure: Raw reads were processed with MiGEC to extract unique molecular identifiers, and MiXCR was used to determine CDR3 positions. Recombination models were inferred per individual with the repgenHMM and IGoR tools using an EM algorithm. The tcR package in R was used for shared clonotype analysis, with sharing normalized by the product of cloneset sizes. Out-of-frame nonproductive sequences were analyzed to study raw recombination free of thymic and clonal selection effects. TCRdb took the public reads, trimmed them with fastp at Q25, ran MiXCR for clone calling and kept in-frame beta chains. Identical CDR3 proteins give one entry, which carries the most common genes and DNA. The V and J calls and clone size are TCRdb's, not the authors'. This sample comprises some 590,000 distinct CDR3 sequences, 9.6% of them detected only once. In total, the top ten clones hold more than 2.5% of the sample.

All donors were healthy Caucasians. Three pairs of female monozygotic twins, all aged roughly 18 to 29 years, made up the twin cohort. The RNA used for TCR libraries was isolated from peripheral blood mononuclear cells. These data also formed part of another study, on yellow fever vaccine responses in identical twins. The second publication reports: The T cell response to vaccination in identical twins was reported by the authors to appear partly convergent and partly personalized. The study precisely tracked vaccine-responding T cell clones in identical twins.

The receptor chain draws on TRBV5-5 and TRBJ2-7; matching of 6 bases hints at TRBD2 as the D gene. Sequences were obtained from PBMCs. This receptor was obtained from a woman under 30 in good health. The CDR3 amino acid sequence is: CASSWRRTTSYEQYF. The DNA sequence reads TGTGCCAGCAGCTGGAGGAGGACTACCTCCTACGAGCAGTACTTC.